The 9 T cell receptor beta chains given below trace back to one sample, sequenced in a study of blood T cell repertoires in COVID-19. Here immunoSEQ multiplex PCR was the method, and the copy in TCRdb shows in-frame clones only, minus some. Of roughly 140,000 clones listed, 75% to 85% were seen once; the top ten hold roughly 7.9%. Material: peripheral blood. The receptor set was obtained from a woman aged 50 to 60 in a cohort sampled during active or convalescent COVID-19.

This sequence joins TRBV27 and TRBJ1-5; D perhaps matches TRBD1 (5 bases). The CDR3 spans 15 residues. The V gene's germline CDR1 is MNHEY and CDR2 SMNVEV (reference sequence). V gave up 6 bases and J gave up 0 bases, with 12 bases separating them. The CDR3 protein is CASSLTVHSNQPQHF. The CDR3 nucleotides read TGTGCCAGCAGCCTGACAGTGCATAGCAATCAGCCCCAGCATTTT.

The gene calls are TRBV6-6 and TRBJ1-1; 7 bases are a match to TRBD1. CDR1 MNHNY and CDR2 SVGAGI come from the germline V gene (reference sequence). The CDR3 totals 13 residues. V gave up 7 bases and J gave up 4 bases; unmatched junction bases: 6. The CDR3 DNA reads as TGTGCCAGCAACGTCCAGGGGGGCACTGAAGCTTTCTTT. Its protein is CASNVQGGTEAFF.

The genes are TRBV6-5 and TRBJ1-1; TRBD1 agrees at 10 bases. The V segment lost 6 bases and the J segment 4 bases; nucleotides outside the gene matches: 5. CDR1 MNHEY and CDR2 SVGAGI come from the germline V gene. This CDR3 contains 14 residues. The CDR3 bases are TGTGCCAGCAGCCAGGGACAGGGGTTCACTGAAGCTTTCTTT. Translated: CASSQGQGFTEAFF.

This clone was recorded only once. The same CDR3 arises from other DNA sequences in this sample as well. The V call is TRBV18, the J call TRBJ2-5; a weak D match, TRBD1 (6 bases). The CDR3 is 13 residues long. Trimming removed 1 base from V and 5 bases from J, with 8 bases in between. Looked up from germline, CDR1 is KGHSH and CDR2 is LQKENI. As DNA, the CDR3 is TGTGCCAGCTCACCACGCGACAGGGAGACCCAGTACTTC. This codes for CASSPRDRETQYF.

The chain has TRBV5-5 and TRBJ1-4, with no clear D. The CDR3 extends over 14 amino acids. Trimming took off 0 bases at V and 3 bases at J, with 6 bases between the two ends. Germline CDR1 is SGHKS and CDR2 is YYEKEE (reference sequence). CDR3 sequence reads: CASSLGGSNEKLFF. Here the CDR3 DNA reads TGTGCCAGCAGCTTGGGAGGGTCTAATGAAAAACTGTTTTTT.

J is TRBJ2-3 and V is TRBV9; TRBD2 matches 10 bases. The trim removed 0 bases at V and 6 bases at J, leaving 10 bases unmatched. This CDR3 contains 17 residues. Germline V gives CDR1 SGDLS, CDR2 YYNGEE. The CDR3 protein is CASSVGPPLAGVDTQYF. The CDR3, as DNA: TGTGCCAGCAGCGTAGGCCCCCCCCTAGCGGGGGTGGATACGCAGTATTTT. Variable domain in full (rest from reference TRBV9 and TRBJ2-3): DSGVTQTPKHLITATGQRVTLRCSPRSGDLSVYWYQQSLDQGLQFLIQYYNGEERAKGNILERFSAQQFPDLHSELNLSSLELGDSALYFCASSVGPPLAGVDTQYFGPGTRLTVL.

The chain employs TRBV4-3 and TRBJ2-2; a possible D gene is TRBD2 (5 bases). The germline V and J ends were trimmed by 0 bases and 1 base, with 15 bases remaining between them. The CDR3 consists of 18 residues. CDR1 LGHNA and CDR2 YSLEER come from the germline V gene. This chain's CDR3 is CASSQDPSVARNTGELFF. CDR3 nucleotides: TGCGCCAGCAGCCAAGATCCGTCGGTAGCGAGGAACACCGGGGAGCTGTTTTTT.

This chain connects TRBV30 to TRBJ1-5, with 8 bases matching TRBD1. There are 15 residues in the CDR3. Germline trimming cut 2 bases from V and 5 bases from J; bases unmatched to any gene: 8. Germline V lookup: CDR1 GTSNPN, CDR2 SVGIG (reference sequence). DNA of the CDR3: TGTGCCTGGAGTCCAAACAGGGGGATGTATCAGCCCCAGCATTTT. This encodes CAWSPNRGMYQPQHF.

This chain links TRBV7-2 with TRBJ2-1; D is undetermined. V gave up 3 bases and J gave up 0 bases, with 9 bases separating them. The CDR3 is 15 amino acids. Germline V gene lookup returns CDR1 SGHTA and CDR2 FQGNSA. CDR3 amino acids: CASSFLRGSYNEQFF. CDR3 nucleotides: TGTGCCAGCAGCTTCCTTCGAGGCTCCTACAATGAGCAGTTCTTC. The whole variable domain, remainder taken from reference TRBV7-2 and TRBJ2-1, is GAGVSQSPSNKVTEKGKDVELRCDPISGHTALYWYRQSLGQGLEFLIYFQGNSAPDKSGLPSDRFSAERTGGSVSTLTIQRTQQEDSAVYLCASSFLRGSYNEQFFGPGTRLTVL.